What follows are 20 T cell receptor beta chains derived from one specimen sequenced in a study of cytomegalovirus exposure and HLA in healthy donors. 13 Jbeta primers and 60 Vbeta primers were used for the PCR. Profiling relied on immunoSEQ multiplex PCR, and the TCRdb table lists in-frame clones only, not all of them. The sample lists around 120,000 clones; 80% were seen once. Sequences were obtained from PBMCs. These receptors were taken from a man younger than 40 in good health and CMV-seronegative.

The rearrangement joins TRBV19 to TRBJ2-3, with 14 bases lining up with TRBD2. V lost 5 bases, J lost 6 bases, and 4 bases stayed unmatched. This CDR3 has 15 residues. CDR1 LNHDA and CDR2 SQIVND come from the germline V gene (reference sequence). CDR3 sequence (DNA): TGTGCCAGTAGTCCATGGACTAGCGGGAGGGATACGCAGTATTTT. Translated, it gives CASSPWTSGRDTQYF.

The J gene is TRBJ2-1, the V gene TRBV7-9; 8 nucleotides agree with TRBD1. Germline CDR1 SEHNR, CDR2 FQNEAQ (reference sequence). This CDR3 has 13 residues. V gave up 1 base and J gave up 7 bases; unmatched junction bases: 0. The chain's CDR3 is CASSLGQGNEQFF. CDR3 DNA: TGTGCCAGCAGCTTAGGACAGGGGAATGAGCAGTTCTTC. Using reference TRBV7-9 and TRBJ2-1 for the parts outside the CDR3, the full variable domain is DTGVSQNPRHKITKRGQNVTFRCDPISEHNRLYWYRQTLGQGPEFLTYFQNEAQLEKSRLLSDRFSAERPKGSFSTLEIQRTEQGDSAMYLCASSLGQGNEQFFGPGTRLTVL.

This chain uses TRBV19 with TRBJ2-1; the D gene is possibly TRBD2 (6 bases). V lost 5 bases and J 0 bases, leaving 14 bases between the germline ends. Germline CDR1 and CDR2: LNHDA and SQIVND (reference sequence). There are 16 residues in the CDR3. In DNA form, the CDR3 reads TGTGCCAGTAGTTTCGGGGGAATGAGCTCCTACAATGAGCAGTTCTTC. The encoded protein is CASSFGGMSSYNEQFF.

The chain couples TRBV5-1 to TRBJ2-1; TRBD1 matches at 7 bases. Trimming removed 1 base from V and 6 bases from J; junction bases left unmatched: 7. Germline V gene lookup returns CDR1 SGHRS and CDR2 YFSETQ. The CDR3 has 15 residues. The CDR3: CASSLWFGQANEQFF. CDR3 coding DNA: TGCGCCAGCAGCTTGTGGTTCGGACAGGCCAATGAGCAGTTCTTC.

The chain uses TRBV7-9 and TRBJ2-3; 9 bases are a match to TRBD1. This CDR3 is 15 amino acids long. The V segment lost 5 bases and the J segment 0 bases; nucleotides outside the gene matches: 3. Germline V gives CDR1 SEHNR, CDR2 FQNEAQ (reference sequence). CDR3 sequence: CASSPQGASTDTQYF. Here the CDR3 DNA reads TGTGCCAGCAGCCCACAGGGGGCTAGCACAGATACGCAGTATTTT.

This chain uses TRBV29-1 with TRBJ1-1, with a tentative D call TRBD1 (6 bases). This CDR3 is built from 14 residues. V dropped 1 base and J dropped 0 bases, with 9 bases sitting between them. Germline V gene sequence: CDR1 SQVTM, CDR2 ANQGSEA. CDR3 sequence reads: CSVEGQGMNTEAFF. DNA for the CDR3: TGCAGCGTTGAAGGTCAGGGGATGAACACTGAAGCTTTCTTT.

The chain recombines TRBV7-9 with TRBJ2-5; maybe TRBD1 (6 bases). Per germline, CDR1 SEHNR and CDR2 FQNEAQ (reference sequence). The CDR3 contains 17 residues. Deletions cut 4 bases from V and 2 bases from J, with 20 bases between. The CDR3 spells CASSYPFLRDKQETQYF. The CDR3 coding sequence is TGTGCCAGCAGCTACCCCTTCCTCCGGGACAAACAAGAGACCCAGTACTTC.

V usage is TRBV7-9 and J usage is TRBJ2-7; 11 bases agree with TRBD2. Germline-derived CDR1 and CDR2 are SEHNR and FQNEAQ (reference sequence). V trimming: 3 bases; J trimming: 5 bases; junction bases outside the gene matches: 9. The CDR3 sequence is 16 residues long. The CDR3 sequence: CASSFLLAGEANEQYF. CDR3 coding DNA: TGTGCCAGCAGCTTCCTACTAGCGGGAGAGGCCAACGAGCAGTACTTC.

The CDR3 sequence: CASSLVSGGYTF. The CDR3, as DNA: TGTGCCAGCAGCTTGGTATCGGGGGGCTACACCTTC. The chain links TRBV5-4 to TRBJ1-2; D is unresolved. Per germline, CDR1 SGHNT and CDR2 YYREEE (reference sequence). This CDR3 region has 12 residues. Between the trimmed V and J ends, which lost 0 bases and 8 bases, there was a span of 8 bases.

The chain has TRBV28 and TRBJ1-2; the match to TRBD1 covers 7 bases. The V segment lost 6 bases and the J segment 8 bases; nucleotides outside the gene matches: 6. The germline CDR1 and CDR2 sequences are MDHEN and SYDVKM. The CDR3 runs 12 residues. The CDR3 DNA is TGTGCCAGCAGCAGCGACAGGGTAGGCTACACCTTC. It specifies CASSSDRVGYTF.

V is TRBV7-9 and J is TRBJ2-7, with TRBD1 matching over 10 bases. With V trimmed by 3 bases and J by 6 bases, 11 bases remained unmatched. The CDR3 is made up of 16 amino acids. Per germline, CDR1 SEHNR and CDR2 FQNEAQ (reference sequence). CDR3 region: CASSFVDRGTRGEQYF. The CDR3 bases are TGTGCCAGCAGCTTTGTGGACAGGGGGACCCGGGGCGAGCAGTACTTC. Full variable domain (rest looked up from reference TRBV7-9 and TRBJ2-7): DTGVSQNPRHKITKRGQNVTFRCDPISEHNRLYWYRQTLGQGPEFLTYFQNEAQLEKSRLLSDRFSAERPKGSFSTLEIQRTEQGDSAMYLCASSFVDRGTRGEQYFGPGTRLTVT.

Only a few counts were recorded for this clone. The V gene is TRBV19, the J gene TRBJ2-2, with 10 bases aligning to TRBD2. CDR3 length: 16 amino acids. Per the germline V gene, CDR1 is LNHDA and CDR2 is SQIVND (reference sequence). J was trimmed by 3 bases and V by 8 bases; bases with no gene match: 9. The CDR3 spells CASHPLAGSDTGELFF. For the CDR3, the DNA is TGTGCCAGTCACCCACTAGCGGGAAGTGACACCGGGGAGCTGTTTTTT.

The chain links TRBV7-2 to TRBJ2-5, with 13 bases fitting TRBD2. The last part of the DNA fits TRBJ2-7 better; the J call may be wrong. The CDR3 runs 15 residues. CDR1 SGHTA and CDR2 FQGNSA come from the germline V gene. CDR3 coding DNA: TGTGCCAGCAGCTTGTGGACTAGCGGGAGAGACGAGCAGTACTTC. Protein sequence: CASSLWTSGRDEQYF.

V is TRBV9 and J is TRBJ2-3; the match to TRBD2 covers 10 bases. CDR3 length equals 15 residues. V lost 4 bases to trimming and J lost 5 bases; unmatched junction nucleotides: 7. Germline V gene sequence: CDR1 SGDLS, CDR2 YYNGEE. CDR3 residues: CASSPSGLAIDTQYF. Here the CDR3 DNA reads TGTGCCAGCAGCCCCTCGGGACTAGCGATAGATACGCAGTATTTT.

The chain recombines TRBV9 with TRBJ1-1; D is perhaps TRBD1 (5 bases). Germline V lookup: CDR1 SGDLS, CDR2 YYNGEE. There are 14 residues in the CDR3. V was trimmed by 0 bases and J by 4 bases, leaving 10 bases between them. CDR3 amino acids: CASSVGGGGTEAFF. The CDR3 DNA reads as TGTGCCAGCAGCGTAGGCGGGGGGGGCACTGAAGCTTTCTTT.

The V call is TRBV5-8, the J call TRBJ2-2, with 7 bases lining up with TRBD1. Germline CDR1 reads SGHTS; CDR2 reads YDEGEE. The CDR3 length is 16 residues. V lost 0 bases to trimming and J lost 3 bases; unmatched junction nucleotides: 5. Written as DNA, the CDR3 is TGTGCCAGCAGCTTGGAACAGGGGCTTTACACCGGGGAGCTGTTTTTT. Translation gives CASSLEQGLYTGELFF. The full variable domain, rest sourced from reference TRBV5-8 and TRBJ2-2, is EAGVTQSPTHLIKTRGQQATLRCSPISGHTSVYWYQQALGLGLQFLLWYDEGEERNRGNFPPRFSGRQFPNYSSELNVNALELEDSALYLCASSLEQGLYTGELFFGEGSRLTVL.

The rearrangement links TRBV10-1 to TRBJ2-1; D is uncertain. Trimming cost V 2 bases and J 3 bases, with 5 bases left between them. There are 13 residues in the CDR3. Germline V gene data show CDR1 as WNHNN and CDR2 as SYGVQD (reference sequence). The CDR3 reads CASSEGRYNEQFF. CDR3 bases: TGCGCCAGCAGTGAGGGGCGCTACAATGAGCAGTTCTTC.

The chain links TRBV10-3 to TRBJ2-7; D is undetermined. The CDR3 sequence is 14 residues long. Between the trimmed V and J ends, which lost 5 bases and 0 bases, there was a span of 11 bases. Germline V gives CDR1 ENHRY, CDR2 SYGVKD. As DNA, the CDR3 is TGTGCCATCAGTAGACTCTCGAGCTCCTACGAGCAGTACTTC. It specifies CAISRLSSSYEQYF.

V and J are TRBV18 and TRBJ1-1; the D gene is possibly TRBD1 (5 bases). Between the trimmed V and J ends, which lost 3 bases and 8 bases, there was a span of 10 bases. The germline V gene has CDR1 KGHSH and CDR2 LQKENI. There are 12 residues in the CDR3. The CDR3 loop is CASSPQGGEAFF. The CDR3 DNA sequence: TGTGCCAGCTCACCTCAGGGAGGAGAAGCTTTCTTT. Drawing the rest from reference TRBV18 and TRBJ1-1, the complete variable domain is NAGVMQNPRHLVRRRGQEARLRCSPMKGHSHVYWYRQLPEEGLKFMVYLQKENIIDESGMPKERFSAEFPKEGPSILRIQQVVRGDSAAYFCASSPQGGEAFFGQGTRLTVV.

J is TRBJ1-1 and V is TRBV30; maybe TRBD1 (5 bases). V was shortened by 2 bases and J by 2 bases, with 9 bases between the two germline ends. The germline V gene encodes CDR1 GTSNPN and CDR2 SVGIG (reference sequence). This CDR3 is built from 13 residues. The CDR3 reads CAWSWGPNTEAFF. In DNA form, the CDR3 reads TGTGCCTGGAGTTGGGGCCCAAACACTGAAGCTTTCTTT. The full variable domain, rest sourced from reference TRBV30 and TRBJ1-1, is SQTIHQWPATLVQPVGSPLSLECTVEGTSNPNLYWYRQAAGRGLQLLFYSVGIGQISSEVPQNLSASRPQDRQFILSSKKLLLSDSGFYLCAWSWGPNTEAFFGQGTRLTVV.